This TCR beta chain emerged from a study of T cell responses to AZD1222 COVID-19 vaccine. This CDR3 has 12 residues. Per germline, CDR1 GTSNPN and CDR2 SVGIG (reference sequence). Trimming cost V 2 bases and J 4 bases, with 8 bases left between them. Produced via immunoSEQ multiplex PCR; TCRdb's table is partial and in-frame only. The data contain 75,000 to 90,000 clones, more than 70% of them singletons. The rearrangement joins TRBV30 to TRBJ1-2; D remains unclear. This sample comprised peripheral blood, obtained on day 0 of AZD1222 vaccination. The clonotype was recovered from an adult in good health. The CDR3 nucleotides are TGTGCCTGGAGTTCTAGTCCCTATGGCTACACCTTC. It codes for CAWSSSPYGYTF.